A selection of T cell receptor beta chains follows, all from one sample in a study of cytomegalovirus exposure and HLA in healthy donors. Some clones are missing from TCRdb's copy, which holds only in-frame ones; the method was immunoSEQ multiplex PCR. The data show some 150,000 clones, with around 79% seen just once and around 1.3% held by the top ten. The sample was PBMCs. These receptors originate from a woman in her 40s in good health and CMV-seronegative. Both conserved end residues are trimmed from each CDR3. The D gene is left open where the match is weak.

v_call | cdr3_length | d_call | cdr3_aa
TRBV2 | 11 | NA | ASAGTANTEAF
TRBV6-5 | 10 | NA | ASSRQGYGYT
TRBV29-1 | 10 | NA | SAGQLNEKLF
TRBV7-2 | 11 | NA | ASSFGFNYGYT
TRBV10-1 | 14 | NA | ASSESTGTRGNEQF
TRBV2 | 14 | NA | ASSHPGTSSGNTIY
TRBV6-5 | 11 | NA | ASRYGRNTEAF
TRBV6-5 | 13 | TRBD2 | ASSSGLAGGGEQY
TRBV4-3 | 15 | TRBD1 | ASSQEMGTGGSGELF
TRBV5-1 | 12 | NA | ASSLSAGGHGYT
TRBV5-4 | 13 | TRBD2 | ASSLEAGGGSEQF
TRBV5-4 | 13 | TRBD2 | ASSGGGKRPDTQY
TRBV5-1 | 11 | NA | ASSLRENQPQH
TRBV4-1 | 12 | TRBD1 | ASKQTGIDYGYT
TRBV28 | 11 | TRBD1 | ASRTDRIYEQY
TRBV7-6 | 15 | TRBD1 | ASSLEQQGALDTEAF
TRBV5-1 | 12 | TRBD1 | ASSWTGGSYEQY
TRBV9 | 14 | TRBD2 | ASSGDLAGGPSEQF
TRBV28 | 11 | NA | ATPGGNNYGYT
TRBV18 | 11 | NA | ASSAREDTEAF
TRBV6-5 | 13 | NA | ASSQRQTSNQPQH
TRBV5-4 | 13 | TRBD1 | ATAGQGAGNTEAF
TRBV19 | 12 | NA | ASSLGRTEQPQH
TRBV27 | 13 | NA | ASSHLGGPTYEQY
TRBV28 | 11 | TRBD1 | ASKGTGENRAF
TRBV5-1 | 12 | NA | ASLPGGGKVSQY
TRBV28 | 16 | TRBD2 | ASSLPSGVRAITDTQY
TRBV12-5 | 12 | NA | ASGLSEYNEKLF
TRBV27 | 12 | NA | ASRQAQTTWEQY
TRBV7-2 | 14 | NA | ASSLAPGQANYGYT
TRBV28 | 12 | TRBD1 | ASRDRTQGYGYT
TRBV13 | 11 | NA | ASSRTYNSPLH
TRBV2 | 12 | TRBD2 | ASSAQRGQETQY
TRBV30 | 14 | TRBD1 | AWRSTGGPGANVLT
TRBV28 | 13 | NA | ASRISATVSYEQY
TRBV2 | 13 | NA | ASTNDEGIISEAF
TRBV2 | 14 | TRBD1 | ASSPETGGFGQPQH